One and the same sample provided the 10 T cell receptor beta chains below, sequenced in a study of blood T cell repertoires in COVID-19. TCRdb's table, derived via immunoSEQ multiplex PCR, lists solely in-frame clones and lacks some. Among 20,000 to 25,000 clones listed, approximately 88% were seen once. The sequencing sample was made of peripheral blood. Source of these receptors: an older man with active or convalescent COVID-19.

V usage is TRBV5-4 and J usage is TRBJ2-6; D remains ambiguous. V shed 4 bases and J shed 0 bases, with 8 bases lying between them. This CDR3 is built from 15 residues. The germline gives CDR1 SGHNT, CDR2 YYREEE (reference sequence). The CDR3 region has the DNA TGTGCCAGCAGCCGCGAGAACTCTGGGGCCAACGTCCTGACTTTC. Its protein is CASSRENSGANVLTF. The complete variable domain, with remaining parts taken from reference TRBV5-4 and TRBJ2-6, reads ETGVTQSPTHLIKTRGQQVTLRCSSQSGHNTVSWYQQALGQGPQFIFQYYREEENGRGNFPPRFSGLQFPNYSSELNVNALELDDSALYLCASSRENSGANVLTFGAGSRLTVL.

This sequence joins TRBV7-9 and TRBJ2-7, with a weak D call TRBD2 (6 bases). The V end lost 4 bases, the J end lost 2 bases, and 15 bases lay between the germline ends. This CDR3 is 15 amino acids long. Germline CDR1 and CDR2: SEHNR and FQNEAQ (reference sequence). Here the CDR3 reads CASSSGTAIAYEQYF. The DNA of the CDR3 is TGTGCCAGCAGCTCGGGGACTGCCATAGCCTACGAGCAGTACTTC.

This clone has a handful of counts. The chain has TRBV19 and TRBJ1-2; D perhaps matches TRBD1 (6 bases). Trimming shortened V by 11 bases and J by 0 bases, and 19 bases separated the two germline ends. The CDR3 sequence is 15 residues long. The germline V gene has CDR1 LNHDA and CDR2 SQIVND (reference sequence). CDR3 in amino acids: CACHLTGQANYGYTF. The CDR3 DNA sequence: TGTGCCTGCCACCTGACAGGCCAAGCTAACTATGGCTACACCTTC.

This rearrangement joins TRBV5-4 to TRBJ2-5; weak D call: TRBD2 (5 bases). CDR1 and CDR2 from the germline V gene are SGHNT and YYREEE (reference sequence). Trimming left V 0 bases short and J 5 bases short, with 11 bases between. The CDR3 extends over 14 amino acids. CDR3 bases: TGTGCCAGCAGCTTGGGAGGGCGGCGGGAGACCCAGTACTTC. Protein sequence: CASSLGGRRETQYF. Combining the CDR3 with reference TRBV5-4 and TRBJ2-5 gives the whole variable domain ETGVTQSPTHLIKTRGQQVTLRCSSQSGHNTVSWYQQALGQGPQFIFQYYREEENGRGNFPPRFSGLQFPNYSSELNVNALELDDSALYLCASSLGGRRETQYFGPGTRLLVL.

This clone was found a few times. The V call is TRBV4-2, the J call TRBJ1-2, with D maybe TRBD1 (6 bases). Germline CDR1 and CDR2: LGHNA and YNFKEQ. This CDR3 region has 15 residues. V shed 4 bases and J shed 1 base, with 13 bases lying between them. The CDR3: CASSPGQPDNYGYTF. The DNA of the CDR3 is TGTGCCAGCAGCCCTGGACAGCCTGATAACTATGGCTACACCTTC.

This clone was recorded only once. The CDR3 loop is CSASQGARTEAFF. The CDR3 coding sequence is TGCAGTGCTAGTCAGGGGGCGAGGACTGAAGCTTTCTTT. V gene TRBV20-1 combines with J gene TRBJ1-1; 8 positions match TRBD1. CDR3 length: 13 residues. Germline V gene lookup returns CDR1 DFQATT and CDR2 SNEGSKA (reference sequence). The V segment lost 3 bases and the J segment 5 bases; nucleotides outside the gene matches: 5.

Concerning this clone: Germline and junction disagree at one end, which may indicate a read error. The chain employs TRBV28 and TRBJ1-1; 9 bases fit TRBD1. CDR1 and CDR2 (germline): MDHEN, SYDVKM. The CDR3 loop spans 12 amino acids. The CDR3 DNA reads as TGTGCCAGCAGCCCGGGACAGGGAAAGGTGCTCTTT. This encodes CASSPGQGKVLF.

The chain carries TRBV7-9 and TRBJ1-1; TRBD1 matches at 7 bases. The ends lost 8 bases at V and 6 bases at J; junction bases unmatched: 15. CDR1 and CDR2 (germline): SEHNR, FQNEAQ (reference sequence). The CDR3 covers 15 residues. The CDR3 bases are TGTGCCAGCCAACGGGGAACAGGGGACCGGGCTGAAGCTTTCTTT. Its protein product is CASQRGTGDRAEAFF.

The chain is built from TRBV15 and TRBJ1-2; D is possibly TRBD1 (5 bases). V lost 1 base, J lost 8 bases, and 11 bases lay in between. CDR1 LNHNV and CDR2 YYDKDF come from the germline V gene (reference sequence). The CDR3 totals 13 residues. This chain's CDR3 is CATSRGSGKGYTF. CDR3 nucleotide sequence: TGTGCCACCAGCAGAGGATCAGGGAAAGGCTACACCTTC. The variable domain in full, with the rest retrieved from reference TRBV15 and TRBJ1-2, is DAMVIQNPRYQVTQFGKPVTLSCSQTLNHNVMYWYQQKSSQAPKLLFHYYDKDFNNEADTPDNFQSRRPNTSFCFLDIRSPGLGDTAMYLCATSRGSGKGYTFGSGTRLTVV.

This chain links TRBV27 with TRBJ1-1, with 10 bases aligning to TRBD1. Germline V gene sequence: CDR1 MNHEY, CDR2 SMNVEV (reference sequence). CDR3 size: 15 residues. Trimming removed 6 bases from V and 7 bases from J; junction bases left unmatched: 11. CDR3 sequence: CASSRQGASVIEAFF. CDR3 coding DNA: TGTGCCAGCAGCCGACAGGGGGCGTCGGTAATTGAAGCTTTCTTT.